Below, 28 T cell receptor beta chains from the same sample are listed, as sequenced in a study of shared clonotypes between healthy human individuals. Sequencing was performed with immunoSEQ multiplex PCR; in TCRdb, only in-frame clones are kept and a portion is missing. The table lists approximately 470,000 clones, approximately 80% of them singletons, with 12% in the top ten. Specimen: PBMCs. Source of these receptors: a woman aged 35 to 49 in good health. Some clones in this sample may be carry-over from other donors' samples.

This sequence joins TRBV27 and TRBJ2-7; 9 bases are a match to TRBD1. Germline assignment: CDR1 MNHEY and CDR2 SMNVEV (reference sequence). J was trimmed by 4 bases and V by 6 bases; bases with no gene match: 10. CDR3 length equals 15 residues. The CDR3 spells CASSLLGQGSYEQYF. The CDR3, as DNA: TGTGCCAGCAGCCTCCTGGGACAGGGATCGTACGAGCAGTACTTC.

This CDR3 is CASAPGGETQYF. CDR3 DNA: TGTGCCAGCGCTCCAGGGGGAGAGACCCAGTACTTC. This chain links TRBV2 with TRBJ2-5, with TRBD1 matching over 7 bases. J lost 4 bases, V lost 8 bases, and 4 bases had no gene match. Germline CDR1 SNHLY, CDR2 FYNNEI. The CDR3 contains 12 residues.

This CDR3 is CAWGTGTPEQYF. The CDR3 DNA sequence: TGTGCCTGGGGGACAGGGACGCCCGAGCAGTACTTC. The V gene is TRBV30, the J gene TRBJ2-7; 9 nucleotides line up with TRBD1. This CDR3 region has 12 residues. J lost 6 bases, V lost 5 bases, and 5 bases had no gene match. CDR1 GTSNPN and CDR2 SVGIG come from the germline V gene (reference sequence).

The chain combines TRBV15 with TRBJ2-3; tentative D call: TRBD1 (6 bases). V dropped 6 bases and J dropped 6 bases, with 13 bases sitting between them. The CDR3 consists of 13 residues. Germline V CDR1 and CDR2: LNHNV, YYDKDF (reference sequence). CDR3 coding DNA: TGTGCCACCAGTCAGAGAAGGGGGGATACGCAGTATTTT. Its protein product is CATSQRRGDTQYF.

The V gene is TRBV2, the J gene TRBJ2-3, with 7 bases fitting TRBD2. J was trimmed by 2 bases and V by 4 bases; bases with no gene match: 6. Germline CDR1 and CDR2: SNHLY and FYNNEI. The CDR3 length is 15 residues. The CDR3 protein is CASSGLREHTDTQYF. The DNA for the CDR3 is TGTGCCAGCAGTGGGTTGCGGGAGCACACAGATACGCAGTATTTT.

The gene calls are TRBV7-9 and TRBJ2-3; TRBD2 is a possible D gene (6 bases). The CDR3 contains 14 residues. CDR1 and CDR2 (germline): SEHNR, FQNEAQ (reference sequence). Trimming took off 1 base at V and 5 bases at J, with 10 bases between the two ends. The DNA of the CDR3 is TGTGCCAGCAGCTTAGATTGGAGGGGAGATACGCAGTATTTT. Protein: CASSLDWRGDTQYF.

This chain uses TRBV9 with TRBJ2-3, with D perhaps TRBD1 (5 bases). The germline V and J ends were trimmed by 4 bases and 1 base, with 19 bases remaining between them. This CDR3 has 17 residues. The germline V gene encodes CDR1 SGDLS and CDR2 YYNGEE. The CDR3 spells CASSPSSRALGTDTQYF. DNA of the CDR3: TGTGCCAGCAGCCCTTCCAGCAGGGCTCTTGGCACAGATACGCAGTATTTT.

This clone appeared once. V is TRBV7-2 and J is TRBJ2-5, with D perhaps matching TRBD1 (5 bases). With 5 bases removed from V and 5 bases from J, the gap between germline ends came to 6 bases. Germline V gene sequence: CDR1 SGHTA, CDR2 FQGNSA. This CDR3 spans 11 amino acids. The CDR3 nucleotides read TGTGCCAGCAGCCACAGGGAGACCCAGTACTTC. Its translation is CASSHRETQYF.

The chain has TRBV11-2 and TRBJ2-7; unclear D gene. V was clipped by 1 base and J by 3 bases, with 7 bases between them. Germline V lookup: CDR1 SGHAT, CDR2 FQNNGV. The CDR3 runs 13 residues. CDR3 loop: CASSLARVYEQYF. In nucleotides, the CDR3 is TGTGCCAGCAGCTTAGCCCGGGTCTACGAGCAGTACTTC.

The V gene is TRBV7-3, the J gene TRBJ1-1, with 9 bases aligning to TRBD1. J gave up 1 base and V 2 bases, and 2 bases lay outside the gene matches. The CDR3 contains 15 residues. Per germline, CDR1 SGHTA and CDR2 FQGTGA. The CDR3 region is CASSLWTGENTEAFF. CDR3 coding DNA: TGTGCCAGCAGCTTATGGACAGGGGAGAACACTGAAGCTTTCTTT.

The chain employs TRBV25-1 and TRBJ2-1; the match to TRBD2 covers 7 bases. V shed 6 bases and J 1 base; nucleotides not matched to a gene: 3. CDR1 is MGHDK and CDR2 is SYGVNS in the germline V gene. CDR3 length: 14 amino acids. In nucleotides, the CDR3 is TGTGCCAGCAGCCCTAGCGGTTCCTACAATGAGCAGTTCTTC. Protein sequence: CASSPSGSYNEQFF.

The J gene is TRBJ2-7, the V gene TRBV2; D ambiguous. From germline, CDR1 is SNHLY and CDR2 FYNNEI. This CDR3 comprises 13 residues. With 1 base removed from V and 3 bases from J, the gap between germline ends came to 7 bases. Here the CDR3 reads CASSEEVGYEQYF. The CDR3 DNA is TGTGCCAGCAGTGAAGAGGTAGGCTACGAGCAGTACTTC. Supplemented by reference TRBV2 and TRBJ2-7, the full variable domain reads EPEVTQTPSHQVTQMGQEVILRCVPISNHLYFYWYRQILGQKVEFLVSFYNNEISEKSEIFDDQFSVERPDGSNFTLKIRSTKLEDSAMYFCASSEEVGYEQYFGPGTRLTVT.

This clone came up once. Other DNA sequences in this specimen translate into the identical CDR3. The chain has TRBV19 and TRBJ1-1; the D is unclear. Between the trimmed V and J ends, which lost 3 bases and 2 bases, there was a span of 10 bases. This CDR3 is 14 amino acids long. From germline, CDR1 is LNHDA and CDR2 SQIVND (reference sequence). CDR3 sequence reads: CASSIPGKNTEAFF. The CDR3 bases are TGTGCCAGTAGTATTCCGGGGAAAAACACTGAAGCTTTCTTT. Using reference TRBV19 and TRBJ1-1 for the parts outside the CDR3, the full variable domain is DGGITQSPKYLFRKEGQNVTLSCEQNLNHDAMYWYRQDPGQGLRLIYYSQIVNDFQKGDIAEGYSVSREKKESFPLTVTSAQKNPTAFYLCASSIPGKNTEAFFGQGTRLTVV.

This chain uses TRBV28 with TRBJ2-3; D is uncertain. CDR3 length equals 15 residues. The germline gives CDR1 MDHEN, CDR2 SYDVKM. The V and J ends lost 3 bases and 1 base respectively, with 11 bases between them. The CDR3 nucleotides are TGTGCCAGCAGTTTGCTCATCCAGGGCACAGATACGCAGTATTTT. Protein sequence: CASSLLIQGTDTQYF. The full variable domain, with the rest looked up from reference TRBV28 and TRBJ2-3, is DVKVTQSSRYLVKRTGEKVFLECVQDMDHENMFWYRQDPGLGLRLIYFSYDVKMKEKGDIPEGYSVSREKKERFSLILESASTNQTSMYLCASSLLIQGTDTQYFGPGTRLTVL.

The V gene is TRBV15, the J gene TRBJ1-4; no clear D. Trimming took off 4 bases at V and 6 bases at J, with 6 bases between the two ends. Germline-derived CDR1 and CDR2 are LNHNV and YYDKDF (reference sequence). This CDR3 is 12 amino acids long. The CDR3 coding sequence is TGTGCCACCAGCATCCCAGATGAAAAACTGTTTTTT. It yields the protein CATSIPDEKLFF.

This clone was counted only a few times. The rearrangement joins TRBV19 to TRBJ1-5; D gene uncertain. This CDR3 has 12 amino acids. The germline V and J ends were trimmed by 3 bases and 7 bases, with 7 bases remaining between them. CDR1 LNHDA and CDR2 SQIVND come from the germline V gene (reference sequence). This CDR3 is CASSIARQPQHF. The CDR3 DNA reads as TGTGCCAGTAGTATCGCACGGCAGCCCCAGCATTTT.

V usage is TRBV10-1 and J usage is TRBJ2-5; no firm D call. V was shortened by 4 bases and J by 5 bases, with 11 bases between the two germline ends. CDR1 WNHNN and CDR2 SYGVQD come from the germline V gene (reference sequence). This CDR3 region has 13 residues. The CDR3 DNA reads TGCGCCAGCAGTGCTGGGCCCAGCGAGACCCAGTACTTC. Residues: CASSAGPSETQYF.

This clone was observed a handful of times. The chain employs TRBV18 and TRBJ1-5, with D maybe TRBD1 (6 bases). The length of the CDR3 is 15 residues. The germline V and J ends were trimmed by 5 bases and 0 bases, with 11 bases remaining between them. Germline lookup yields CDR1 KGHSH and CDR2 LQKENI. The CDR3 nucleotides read TGTGCCAGCTCAGGGGGCAGGGATAGCAATCAGCCCCAGCATTTT. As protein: CASSGGRDSNQPQHF.

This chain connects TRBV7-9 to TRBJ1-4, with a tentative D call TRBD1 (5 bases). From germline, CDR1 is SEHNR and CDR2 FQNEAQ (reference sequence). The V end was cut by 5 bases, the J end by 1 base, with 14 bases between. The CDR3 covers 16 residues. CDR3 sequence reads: CASSTRDGLTNEKLFF. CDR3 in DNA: TGTGCCAGCAGCACTCGGGACGGATTAACTAATGAAAAACTGTTTTTT. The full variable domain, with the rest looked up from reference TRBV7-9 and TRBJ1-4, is DTGVSQNPRHKITKRGQNVTFRCDPISEHNRLYWYRQTLGQGPEFLTYFQNEAQLEKSRLLSDRFSAERPKGSFSTLEIQRTEQGDSAMYLCASSTRDGLTNEKLFFGSGTQLSVL.

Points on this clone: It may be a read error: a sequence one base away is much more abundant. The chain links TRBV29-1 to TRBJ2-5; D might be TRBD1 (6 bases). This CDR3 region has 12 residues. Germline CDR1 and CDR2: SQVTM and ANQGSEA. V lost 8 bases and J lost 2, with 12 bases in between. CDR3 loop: CSSGGQQETQYF. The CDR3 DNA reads TGCAGCTCCGGTGGACAGCAAGAGACCCAGTACTTC. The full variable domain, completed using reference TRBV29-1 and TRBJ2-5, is SAVISQKPSRDICQRGTSLTIQCQVDSQVTMMFWYRQQPGQSLTLIATANQGSEATYESGFVIDKFPISRPNLTFSTLTVSNMSPEDSSIYLCSSGGQQETQYFGPGTRLLVL.

CDR3 loop: CASSSASGELFF. In DNA, the CDR3 is TGTGCCAGCAGCTCTGCTTCCGGGGAGCTGTTTTTT. This chain joins TRBV7-9 and TRBJ2-2; D uncertain. The CDR3 is 12 amino acids. Trimming shortened V by 4 bases and J by 6 bases, and 6 bases separated the two germline ends. Germline CDR1 SEHNR, CDR2 FQNEAQ (reference sequence).

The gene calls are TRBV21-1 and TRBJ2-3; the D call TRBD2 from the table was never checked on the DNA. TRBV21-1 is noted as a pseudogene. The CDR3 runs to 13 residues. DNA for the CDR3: TGTGCCATCCCGGCGCGGCACACAGATACGCAGTATTTT. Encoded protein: CAIPARHTDTQYF.

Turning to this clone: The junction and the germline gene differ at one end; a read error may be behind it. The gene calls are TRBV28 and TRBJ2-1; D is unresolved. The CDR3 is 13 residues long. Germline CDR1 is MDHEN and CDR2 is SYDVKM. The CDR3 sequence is CASSAPQYSEQFF. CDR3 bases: TGTGCCAGCAGCGCGCCCCAGTACAGTGAGCAGTTCTTC.

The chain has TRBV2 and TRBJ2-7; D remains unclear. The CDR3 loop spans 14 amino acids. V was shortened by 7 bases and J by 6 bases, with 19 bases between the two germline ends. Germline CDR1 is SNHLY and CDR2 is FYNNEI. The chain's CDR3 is CASTELLGSGEQYF. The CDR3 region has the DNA TGTGCCAGCACCGAACTGTTGGGCAGTGGCGAGCAGTACTTC. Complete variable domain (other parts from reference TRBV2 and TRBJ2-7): EPEVTQTPSHQVTQMGQEVILRCVPISNHLYFYWYRQILGQKVEFLVSFYNNEISEKSEIFDDQFSVERPDGSNFTLKIRSTKLEDSAMYFCASTELLGSGEQYFGPGTRLTVT.

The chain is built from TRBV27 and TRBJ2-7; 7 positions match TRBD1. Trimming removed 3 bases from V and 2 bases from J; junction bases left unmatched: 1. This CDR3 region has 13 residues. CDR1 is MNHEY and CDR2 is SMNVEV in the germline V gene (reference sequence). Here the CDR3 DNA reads TGTGCCAGCAGTTTTCAGGGGGCCTACGAGCAGTACTTC. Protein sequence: CASSFQGAYEQYF.

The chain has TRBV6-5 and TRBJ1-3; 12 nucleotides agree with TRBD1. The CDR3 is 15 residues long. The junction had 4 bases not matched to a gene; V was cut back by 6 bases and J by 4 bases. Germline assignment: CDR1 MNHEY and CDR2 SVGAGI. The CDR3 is CASRSGTGGGNTIYF. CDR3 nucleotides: TGTGCCAGCAGATCCGGGACAGGGGGCGGAAACACCATATATTTT.

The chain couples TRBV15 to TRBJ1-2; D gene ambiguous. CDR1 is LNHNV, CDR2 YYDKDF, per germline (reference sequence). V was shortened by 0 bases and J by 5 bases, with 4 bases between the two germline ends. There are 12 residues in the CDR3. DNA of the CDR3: TGTGCCACCAGCAGAGAGAGGTATGGCTACACCTTC. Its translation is CATSRERYGYTF. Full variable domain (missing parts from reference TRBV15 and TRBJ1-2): DAMVIQNPRYQVTQFGKPVTLSCSQTLNHNVMYWYQQKSSQAPKLLFHYYDKDFNNEADTPDNFQSRRPNTSFCFLDIRSPGLGDTAMYLCATSRERYGYTFGSGTRLTVV.

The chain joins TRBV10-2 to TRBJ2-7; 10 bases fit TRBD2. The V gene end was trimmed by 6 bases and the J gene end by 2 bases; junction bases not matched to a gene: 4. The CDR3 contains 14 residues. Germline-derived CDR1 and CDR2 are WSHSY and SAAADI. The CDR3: CASRVAGGAYEQYF. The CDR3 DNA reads TGCGCCAGCAGAGTAGCGGGGGGAGCCTACGAGCAGTACTTC.